Listed below are T cell receptor beta chains from one sample, sequenced in a study of blood T cells in healthy people across ages. MiXCR was run by TCRdb on the 5' RACE reads, yielding one entry per CDR3 protein. The sample has 700,000 to 800,000 distinct CDR3 sequences, more than 40% seen once; the top ten hold 20%. Sequencing was done on a sample of blood. The receptors shown here come from a woman between 55 and 75 years old in good health. Both conserved end residues are part of each CDR3. A D gene is named only where the DNA matches it firmly.

CDR3: CASKKGQGFYGYTF
V: TRBV27
J: TRBJ1-2
D: TRBD1

CDR3: CSAKGREGLHEQFF
V: TRBV20-1
J: TRBJ2-1
D: TRBD2

CDR3: CASSQEYRLADYNEQFF
V: TRBV14
J: TRBJ2-1
D: TRBD2

CDR3: CSVANYSNVLTF
V: TRBV29-1
J: TRBJ2-6
D: NA

CDR3: CASGGGKTDTQYF
V: TRBV12-3/TRBV12-4
J: TRBJ2-3
D: TRBD2

CDR3: CASSVEPSYEQYF
V: TRBV2
J: TRBJ2-7
D: NA

CDR3: CASSDRLRGLSGYTF
V: TRBV6-1
J: TRBJ1-2
D: NA

CDR3: CACTVGGLGETQYF
V: TRBV30
J: NA
D: NA

CDR3: CASSLAAETHEQYF
V: TRBV7-9
J: TRBJ2-7
D: NA

CDR3: CASSYYRRGDEQYF
V: TRBV6-5
J: TRBJ2-5
D: NA

CDR3: CASSPFLMNTEAFF
V: TRBV9
J: TRBJ1-1
D: NA

CDR3: CASSPGMVELNTEAFF
V: TRBV21-1
J: TRBJ1-1
D: NA

CDR3: CASSLEGLWYEQYF
V: TRBV28
J: TRBJ2-7
D: NA

CDR3: CASSAWGGEEQYF
V: TRBV7-3
J: TRBJ2-7
D: TRBD2

CDR3: CVSRLSPGLAGHTDTQYF
V: TRBV6-1
J: TRBJ2-3
D: TRBD2

CDR3: CASSPMQGTGYGYTF
V: TRBV18
J: TRBJ1-2
D: NA

CDR3: CSAQRTGGKAEAFF
V: TRBV20-1
J: TRBJ1-1
D: TRBD1